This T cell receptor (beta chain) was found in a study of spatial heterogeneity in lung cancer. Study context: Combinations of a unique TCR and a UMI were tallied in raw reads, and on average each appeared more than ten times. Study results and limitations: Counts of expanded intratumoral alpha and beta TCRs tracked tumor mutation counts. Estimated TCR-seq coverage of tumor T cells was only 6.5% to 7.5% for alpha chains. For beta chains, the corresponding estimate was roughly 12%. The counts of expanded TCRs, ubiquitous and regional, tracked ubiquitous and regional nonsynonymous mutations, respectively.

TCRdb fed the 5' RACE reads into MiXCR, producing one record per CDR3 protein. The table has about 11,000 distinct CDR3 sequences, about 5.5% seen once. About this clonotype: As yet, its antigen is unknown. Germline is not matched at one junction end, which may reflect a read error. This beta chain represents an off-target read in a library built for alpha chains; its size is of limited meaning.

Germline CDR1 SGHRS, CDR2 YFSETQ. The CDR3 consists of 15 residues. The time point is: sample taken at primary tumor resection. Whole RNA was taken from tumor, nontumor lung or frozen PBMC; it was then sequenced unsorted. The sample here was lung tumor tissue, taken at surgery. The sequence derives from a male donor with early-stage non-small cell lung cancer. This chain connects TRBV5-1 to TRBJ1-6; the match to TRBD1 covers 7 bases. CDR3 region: CASSLAGTENSPIHF. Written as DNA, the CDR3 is TGCGCCAGCAGCTTGGCCGGGACAGAGAATTCACCCATCCACTTT.